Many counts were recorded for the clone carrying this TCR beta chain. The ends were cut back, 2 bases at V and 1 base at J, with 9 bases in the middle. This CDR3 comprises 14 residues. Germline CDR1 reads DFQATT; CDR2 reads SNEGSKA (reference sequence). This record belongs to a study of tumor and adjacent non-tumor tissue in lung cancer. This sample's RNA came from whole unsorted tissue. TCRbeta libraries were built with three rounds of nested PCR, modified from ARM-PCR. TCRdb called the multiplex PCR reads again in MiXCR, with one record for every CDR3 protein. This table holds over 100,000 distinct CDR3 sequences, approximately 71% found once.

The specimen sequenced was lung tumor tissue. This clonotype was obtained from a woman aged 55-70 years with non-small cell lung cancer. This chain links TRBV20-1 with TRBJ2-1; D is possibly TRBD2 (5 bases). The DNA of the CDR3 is TGCAGTGCTAGACAGACGGGATCCTACAATGAGCAGTTCTTC. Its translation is CSARQTGSYNEQFF.